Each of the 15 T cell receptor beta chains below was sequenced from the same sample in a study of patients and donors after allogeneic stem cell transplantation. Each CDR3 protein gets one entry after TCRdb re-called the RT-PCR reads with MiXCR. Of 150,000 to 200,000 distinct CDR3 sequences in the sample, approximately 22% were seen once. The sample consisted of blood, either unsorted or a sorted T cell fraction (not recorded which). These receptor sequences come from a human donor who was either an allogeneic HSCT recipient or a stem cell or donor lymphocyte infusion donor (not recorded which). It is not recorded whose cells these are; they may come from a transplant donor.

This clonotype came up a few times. The CDR3 bases are TGTGCCAGCAGTCCGGACAGGGAGTTTGGCTACACCTTC. Encoded protein: CASSPDREFGYTF. This sequence joins TRBV12-3 or TRBV12-4 and TRBJ1-2; 8 bases are shared with TRBD1. The V segment lost 5 bases and the J segment 7 bases; nucleotides outside the gene matches: 6. This CDR3 contains 13 residues.

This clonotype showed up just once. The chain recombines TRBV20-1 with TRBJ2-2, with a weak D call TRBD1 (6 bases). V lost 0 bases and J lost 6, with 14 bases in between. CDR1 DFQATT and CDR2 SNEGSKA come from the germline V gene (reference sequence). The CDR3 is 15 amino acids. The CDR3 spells CSARDTGLNSGELFF. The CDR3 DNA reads TGCAGTGCTAGAGATACAGGGCTGAATTCCGGGGAGCTGTTTTTT.

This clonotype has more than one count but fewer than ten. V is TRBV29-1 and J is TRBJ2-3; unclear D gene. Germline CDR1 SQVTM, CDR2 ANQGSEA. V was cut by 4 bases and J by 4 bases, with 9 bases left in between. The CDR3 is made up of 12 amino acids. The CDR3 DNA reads TGCAGCGTTGTATCCGGAGCAGATACGCAGTATTTT. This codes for CSVVSGADTQYF.

The CDR3 region is CASSNLKGPGNTIYF. Written as DNA, the CDR3 is TGTGCCAGCAGCAATTTAAAAGGGCCTGGAAACACCATATATTTT. The rearrangement uses TRBV5-4 and TRBJ1-3; unclear D gene. Germline V gene sequence: CDR1 SGHNT, CDR2 YYREEE (reference sequence). This CDR3 comprises 15 residues. Trimming shortened V by 4 bases and J by 2 bases, and 13 bases separated the two germline ends.

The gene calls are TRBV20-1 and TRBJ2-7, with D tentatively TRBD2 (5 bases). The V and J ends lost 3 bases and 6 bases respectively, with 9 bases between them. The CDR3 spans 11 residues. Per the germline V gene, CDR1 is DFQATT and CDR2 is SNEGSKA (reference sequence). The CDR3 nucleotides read TGCAGTGCTAGTTACCGGGGCGAGCAGTACTTC. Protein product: CSASYRGEQYF.

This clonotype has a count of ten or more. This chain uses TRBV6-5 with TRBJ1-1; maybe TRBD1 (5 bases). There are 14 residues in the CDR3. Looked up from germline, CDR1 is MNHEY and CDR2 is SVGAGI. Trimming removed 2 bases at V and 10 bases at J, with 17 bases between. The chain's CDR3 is CASSYRIRGTGAFF. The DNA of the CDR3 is TGTGCCAGCAGTTACAGAATCCGGGGCACGGGAGCTTTCTTT.

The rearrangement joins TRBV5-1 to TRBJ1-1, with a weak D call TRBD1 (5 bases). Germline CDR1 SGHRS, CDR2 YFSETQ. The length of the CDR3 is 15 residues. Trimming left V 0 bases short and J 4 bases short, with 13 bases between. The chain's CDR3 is CASSLVGVASTEAFF. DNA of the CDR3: TGCGCCAGCAGCTTGGTGGGGGTTGCCAGCACTGAAGCTTTCTTT.

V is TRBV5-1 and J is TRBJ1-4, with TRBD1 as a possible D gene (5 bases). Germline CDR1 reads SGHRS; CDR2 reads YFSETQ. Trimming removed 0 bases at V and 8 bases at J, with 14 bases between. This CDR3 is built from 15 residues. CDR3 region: CASSLAGMVSEKLFF. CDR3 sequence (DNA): TGCGCCAGCAGCTTGGCAGGGATGGTCAGCGAAAAACTGTTTTTT. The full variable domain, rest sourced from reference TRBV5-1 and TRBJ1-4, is KAGVTQTPRYLIKTRGQQVTLSCSPISGHRSVSWYQQTPGQGLQFLFEYFSETQRNKGNFPGRFSGRQFSNSRSEMNVSTLELGDSALYLCASSLAGMVSEKLFFGSGTQLSVL.

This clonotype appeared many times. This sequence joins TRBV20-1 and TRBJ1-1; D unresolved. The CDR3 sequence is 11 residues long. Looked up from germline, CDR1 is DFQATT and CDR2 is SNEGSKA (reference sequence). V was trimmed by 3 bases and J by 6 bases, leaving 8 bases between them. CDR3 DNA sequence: TGCAGTGCTAGGAGGTACGCTGAAGCTTTCTTT. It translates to CSARRYAEAFF.

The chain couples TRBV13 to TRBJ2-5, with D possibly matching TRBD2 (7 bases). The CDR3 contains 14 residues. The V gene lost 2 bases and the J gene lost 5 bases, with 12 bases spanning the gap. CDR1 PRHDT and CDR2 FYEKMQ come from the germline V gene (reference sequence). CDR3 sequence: CASSLSGGSETQYF. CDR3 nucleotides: TGTGCCAGCAGCTTATCGGGGGGCAGTGAGACCCAGTACTTC. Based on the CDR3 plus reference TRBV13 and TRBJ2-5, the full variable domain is AAGVIQSPRHLIKEKRETATLKCYPIPRHDTVYWYQQGPGQDPQFLISFYEKMQSDKGSIPDRFSAQQFSDYHSELNMSSLELGDSALYFCASSLSGGSETQYFGPGTRLLVL.

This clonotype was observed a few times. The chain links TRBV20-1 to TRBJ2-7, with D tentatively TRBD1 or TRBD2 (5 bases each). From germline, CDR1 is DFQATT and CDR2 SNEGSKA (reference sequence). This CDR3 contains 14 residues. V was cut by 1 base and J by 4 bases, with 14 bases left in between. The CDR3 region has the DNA TGCAGTGCTAGAGGGGGACCTCTCCTTTACGAGCAGTACTTC. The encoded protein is CSARGGPLLYEQYF.

Written as DNA, the CDR3 is TGTGCCAGCGGTGGTCTAAACACTGAAGCTTTCTTT. This codes for CASGGLNTEAFF. This chain joins TRBV3-1 and TRBJ1-1; no firm D call. Trimming took off 8 bases at V and 2 bases at J, with 9 bases between the two ends. This CDR3 comprises 12 residues. Germline CDR1 is LGHDT and CDR2 is YNNKEL (reference sequence).

CDR3 in amino acids: CASSLPQWWGANQPQHF. CDR3 sequence (DNA): TGTGCCAGCAGCTTGCCACAGTGGTGGGGGGCCAATCAGCCCCAGCATTTT. This chain links TRBV5-5 with TRBJ1-5, with D perhaps matching TRBD1 (6 bases). The CDR3 sequence is 17 residues long. CDR1 and CDR2 (germline): SGHKS, YYEKEE (reference sequence). The V end lost 1 base, the J end lost 3 bases, and 17 bases lay between the germline ends.

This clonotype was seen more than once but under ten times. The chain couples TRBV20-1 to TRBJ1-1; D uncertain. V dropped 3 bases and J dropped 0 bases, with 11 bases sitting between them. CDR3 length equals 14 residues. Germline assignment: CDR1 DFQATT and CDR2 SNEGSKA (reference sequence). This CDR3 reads CSARAGSLNTEAFF. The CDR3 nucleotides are TGCAGTGCTAGGGCCGGTAGTTTGAACACTGAAGCTTTCTTT.

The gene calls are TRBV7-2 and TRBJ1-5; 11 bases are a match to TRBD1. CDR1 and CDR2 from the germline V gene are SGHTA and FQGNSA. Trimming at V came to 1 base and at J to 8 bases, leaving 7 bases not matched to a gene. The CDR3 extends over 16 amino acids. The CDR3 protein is CASSLGTGQGEEPQHF. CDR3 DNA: TGTGCCAGCAGCTTAGGAACGGGACAGGGGGAAGAGCCCCAGCATTTT.